The rows below give T cell receptor beta chains drawn from one sample of a study of cytomegalovirus exposure and HLA in healthy donors. Libraries were prepared by immunoSEQ multiplex PCR; TCRdb keeps only in-frame clonotypes and omits some of them. The table lists about 150,000 clones, 60% to 80% of them singletons, with approximately 2% in the top ten. Sequenced input: PBMCs. The receptors here all came from a man under 40 in good health and CMV-seronegative. Both conserved end residues are part of each CDR3. D genes are given only for firm matches. Expanded clones get a size class; other rows say once, few or many, or leave the size out.

>.|TRBJ1-2|TRBV18|.|17
TGTGCCAGCTCACCCCCGAACCGACAATCATCCAACTATGGCTACACCTTC
CASSPPNRQSSNYGYTF
>.|TRBJ2-7|TRBV5-1|TRBD2|14
TGCGCCAGCAGCTTAACTAGCGGGGACTACGAGCAGTACTTC
CASSLTSGDYEQYF
>.|TRBJ2-7|TRBV18|TRBD1|13
TGTGCCAGCTCACCGGGACAGGGCCGCGAGCAGTACTTC
CASSPGQGREQYF
>.|TRBJ2-1|TRBV18|.|15
TGTGCCAGCTCCCAACTGGGGGCCTTAAGTAATGAGCAGTTCTTC
CASSQLGALSNEQFF
>.|TRBJ2-1|TRBV29-1|.|14
TGCAGCGTTGACCGGGGGAGTTTTTACAATGAGCAGTTCTTC
CSVDRGSFYNEQFF
>.|TRBJ2-1|TRBV28|.|14
TGTGCCAGCAGGAAATCCGGGAGCCCCTCTGAGCAGTTCTTC
CASRKSGSPSEQFF
>.|TRBJ2-3|TRBV5-1|TRBD1|15
TGCGCCAGCAGCCGTCAGGGGGCCTTCACAGATACGCAGTATTTT
CASSRQGAFTDTQYF
>.|TRBJ2-6|TRBV13|.|16
TGTGCCAGCAGCTCAGGACGGTACTCTGGGGCCAACGTCCTGACTTTC
CASSSGRYSGANVLTF
>.|TRBJ2-7|TRBV30|.|13
TGTGCCTGGAGTGTCGGGACACCCAGAGAGCAGTACTTC
CAWSVGTPREQYF
>.|TRBJ2-3|TRBV10-1|.|14
TGCGCCAGCAACAGCGGAGCTAGCACAGATACGCAGTATTTT
CASNSGASTDTQYF
>.|TRBJ2-1|TRBV25-1|.|16
TGTGCCAGCAGTGCCGACAAGCCCCTCTCCTACAATGAGCAGTTCTTC
CASSADKPLSYNEQFF
>.|TRBJ2-7|TRBV2|TRBD2|15
TGTGCCAGCAGTGATAGTAGGGCGGGAGCCTACGAGCAGTACTTC
CASSDSRAGAYEQYF
>.|TRBJ2-3|TRBV7-2|TRBD2|16
TGTGCCAGCAGCTCTGGACTAGCCCTTAGCACAGATACGCAGTATTTT
CASSSGLALSTDTQYF
>.|TRBJ1-2|TRBV19|TRBD1|12
TGTGCCAGTACTTTTGGACAGGGAGGCTACACCTTC
CASTFGQGGYTF
>few|TRBJ2-2|TRBV4-1|.|18
TGCGCCAGCAGCCAAGGGGGCGGTCTGGCAATTCGGTCCGGGGAGCTGTTTTTT
CASSQGGGLAIRSGELFF
>.|TRBJ1-1|TRBV16|.|15
TGTGCCAGCAGCCCAAAAGGCACGGGTGGGACTGAAGCTTTCTTT
CASSPKGTGGTEAFF